The present T cell receptor beta chain was sequenced within a study of cytomegalovirus exposure and HLA in healthy donors. Between the trimmed V and J ends, which lost 2 bases and 5 bases, there was a span of 10 bases. Germline V lookup: CDR1 MNHEY, CDR2 SMNVEV (reference sequence). The CDR3 contains 14 residues. PCR was performed using 60 Vbeta and 13 Jbeta primers. Measured with immunoSEQ multiplex PCR; TCRdb has only the in-frame clones, and not every one. The table has approximately 82,000 clones, about four fifths seen once. Sequenced input: PBMCs. The TCR originated in a man aged 40-55 years in good health and CMV-seronegative. The V call is TRBV27, the J call TRBJ2-1; tentative D call: TRBD2 (6 bases). The CDR3 nucleotides are TGTGCCAGCAGTTTAGGACGGGGGAACAATGAGCAGTTCTTC. This translates into CASSLGRGNNEQFF.